These 15 T cell receptor beta chains came from one sample sequenced in a study of T cell responses to AZD1222 COVID-19 vaccine. Sequenced by immunoSEQ multiplex PCR; TCRdb stores in-frame clones only, minus some. The sample yields more than 20,000 clones, around 86% seen once. The sequencing here drew on peripheral blood, taken 28 days after the second AZD1222 dose. All receptors derive from an adult who received the AZD1222 COVID-19 vaccine.

V is TRBV12-3 or TRBV12-4 and J is TRBJ1-2; D gene ambiguous. There are 12 residues in the CDR3. Trimming shortened V by 5 bases and J by 7 bases, and 11 bases separated the two germline ends. In DNA, the CDR3 is TGTGCCAGCAGTCCAGAACTGGTTGGCTACACCTTC. It encodes CASSPELVGYTF.

The chain couples TRBV28 to TRBJ1-5, with TRBD1 matching 8 bases. CDR1 and CDR2 from the germline V gene are MDHEN and SYDVKM. The CDR3 spans 12 residues. The trim removed 10 bases at V and 4 bases at J, leaving 3 bases unmatched. The CDR3 DNA is TGTGCCATCCGACAGGGGAATCAGCCCCAGCATTTT. Encoded protein: CAIRQGNQPQHF.

The J gene is TRBJ2-4, the V gene TRBV18; D may be TRBD1 (5 bases). The CDR3 runs 13 residues. Between the trimmed V and J ends, which lost 3 bases and 7 bases, there was a span of 10 bases. Germline CDR1 and CDR2: KGHSH and LQKENI. CDR3 in amino acids: CASSPDRRNIQYF. CDR3 bases: TGTGCCAGCTCACCTGACAGAAGGAACATTCAGTACTTC. Complete variable domain (other parts from reference TRBV18 and TRBJ2-4): NAGVMQNPRHLVRRRGQEARLRCSPMKGHSHVYWYRQLPEEGLKFMVYLQKENIIDESGMPKERFSAEFPKEGPSILRIQQVVRGDSAAYFCASSPDRRNIQYFGAGTRLSVL.

This chain connects TRBV6-5 to TRBJ1-5; unclear D gene. Germline-derived CDR1 and CDR2 are MNHEY and SVGAGI. Trimming stripped 2 bases from V and 0 bases from J, with 2 bases between. The CDR3 sequence is 13 residues long. CDR3 loop: CASSYNSNQPQHF. The CDR3 coding sequence is TGTGCCAGCAGTTACAATAGCAATCAGCCCCAGCATTTT.

The chain is built from TRBV3-1 (or the pseudogene TRBV3-2) and TRBJ2-6; TRBD1 aligns across 7 bases. V lost 4 bases, J lost 2 bases, and 8 bases stayed unmatched. The CDR3 runs to 17 residues. The germline gives CDR1 LGHDT, CDR2 YNNKEL (reference sequence). CDR3 region: CASSPRQGAPGANVLTF. CDR3 DNA: TGTGCCAGCAGCCCACGACAGGGAGCACCTGGGGCCAACGTCCTGACTTTC.

The chain couples TRBV14 to TRBJ2-1; D unclear. V shed 4 bases and J shed 9 bases, with 13 bases lying between them. Germline loops: CDR1 SGHDN, CDR2 FVKESK. This CDR3 has 13 amino acids. CDR3 nucleotide sequence: TGTGCCAGCAGCCCCCGGACCGTCGGTGAGCAGTTCTTC. It is translated as CASSPRTVGEQFF. The full variable domain, in which reference TRBV14 and TRBJ2-1 provide the parts outside the CDR3, is EAGVTQFPSHSVIEKGQTVTLRCDPISGHDNLYWYRRVMGKEIKFLLHFVKESKQDESGMPNNRFLAERTGGTYSTLKVQPAELEDSGVYFCASSPRTVGEQFFGPGTRLTVL.

The sample holds a few counts of this clone. The rearrangement uses TRBV30 and TRBJ2-5, with D possibly called TRBD1 or TRBD2 (6 bases each). CDR1 GTSNPN and CDR2 SVGIG come from the germline V gene (reference sequence). V lost 0 bases to trimming and J lost 2 bases, with 13 bases between them. This CDR3 has 15 amino acids. CDR3 sequence (DNA): TGTGCCTGGAGTGTACTGGGGGGCTATCAAGAGACCCAGTACTTC. Its translation is CAWSVLGGYQETQYF.

The chain recombines TRBV28 with TRBJ1-5; 8 bases are shared with TRBD1. The CDR3 has 14 amino acids. Germline-derived CDR1 and CDR2 are MDHEN and SYDVKM. Germline trimming cut 6 bases from V and 6 bases from J; bases unmatched to any gene: 7. The CDR3 DNA follows: TGTGCCAGCAGCCCAGGACAGGGTAGTCAGCCCCAGCATTTT. It yields the protein CASSPGQGSQPQHF.

The J gene is TRBJ1-3, the V gene TRBV3-1 (or the pseudogene TRBV3-2); 8 positions match TRBD1. The germline V gene has CDR1 LGHDT and CDR2 YNNKEL (reference sequence). V was clipped by 3 bases and J by 7 bases; unmatched bases: 8. The CDR3 runs to 15 residues. This CDR3 reads CASSHRQGFGNTIYF. The CDR3 nucleotides are TGTGCCAGCAGCCACCGACAGGGGTTCGGGAACACCATATATTTT.

The rearrangement joins TRBV7-2 to TRBJ2-6; D is possibly TRBD2 (6 bases). This CDR3 is 14 amino acids long. V was clipped by 8 bases and J by 2 bases, with 10 bases between them. The germline V gene has CDR1 SGHTA and CDR2 FQGNSA. DNA for the CDR3: TGTGCCAGCCCTCGGGGGACTGGGGCCAACGTCCTGACTTTC. Its translation: CASPRGTGANVLTF.

The chain carries TRBV7-9 and TRBJ2-1, with D uncertain. V lost 8 bases and J 8 bases, leaving 16 bases between the germline ends. The CDR3 has 13 amino acids. Per the germline V gene, CDR1 is SEHNR and CDR2 is FQNEAQ (reference sequence). CDR3 amino acids: CASGPGGVYEQFF. CDR3 in DNA: TGTGCCAGCGGTCCAGGTGGTGTCTATGAGCAGTTCTTC. The variable domain in full, with the rest retrieved from reference TRBV7-9 and TRBJ2-1, is DTGVSQNPRHKITKRGQNVTFRCDPISEHNRLYWYRQTLGQGPEFLTYFQNEAQLEKSRLLSDRFSAERPKGSFSTLEIQRTEQGDSAMYLCASGPGGVYEQFFGPGTRLTVL.

The genes are TRBV19 and TRBJ2-3; tentatively, D is TRBD2 (6 bases). The germline gives CDR1 LNHDA, CDR2 SQIVND (reference sequence). This CDR3 is 15 amino acids long. V was clipped by 3 bases and J by 2 bases, with 12 bases between them. The CDR3: CASSMFGGTTDTQYF. CDR3 in DNA: TGTGCCAGTAGTATGTTTGGGGGGACCACAGATACGCAGTATTTT.

V is TRBV29-1 and J is TRBJ2-7, with D perhaps matching TRBD2 (5 bases). Germline-derived CDR1 and CDR2 are SQVTM and ANQGSEA. V dropped 4 bases and J dropped 1 base, with 5 bases sitting between them. The CDR3 consists of 11 residues. For the CDR3, the DNA is TGCAGCGTTGGGGAGTCCTACGAGCAGTACTTC. It codes for CSVGESYEQYF.

The chain joins TRBV9 to TRBJ2-7, with no clear D. With 4 bases removed from V and 0 bases from J, the gap between germline ends came to 11 bases. Germline CDR1 is SGDLS and CDR2 is YYNGEE. The CDR3 runs 14 residues. The CDR3 reads CASSPGRVSYEQYF. CDR3 nucleotide sequence: TGTGCCAGCAGCCCCGGACGGGTCTCCTACGAGCAGTACTTC.

The chain employs TRBV7-2 and TRBJ2-7; D is perhaps TRBD2 (6 bases). CDR3 length equals 13 residues. Germline V gene lookup returns CDR1 SGHTA and CDR2 FQGNSA. Trimming left V 3 bases short and J 7 bases short, with 13 bases between. This CDR3 reads CASSFGVAVEQYF. CDR3 DNA sequence: TGTGCCAGCAGCTTTGGGGTAGCGGTTGAGCAGTACTTC.